Below, 6 T cell receptor beta chains from the same sample are listed, as sequenced in a study of blood T cell repertoires in COVID-19. The assay was immunoSEQ multiplex PCR, and TCRdb's table has in-frame clones only and misses some. Of a few hundred thousand clones listed, 80% to 85% were seen once; the top ten hold 2% to 2.5%. The sequenced material came from peripheral blood. The receptors were sampled from a woman aged 60-75 years with acute or convalescent COVID-19.

This clone was seen more than once but under ten times. The same CDR3 also results from other DNA sequences found in this sample. This rearrangement joins TRBV10-2 to TRBJ1-1; D not certain. V was clipped by 4 bases and J by 5 bases, with 8 bases between them. CDR3 length equals 12 residues. The germline V gene encodes CDR1 WSHSY and CDR2 SAAADI. CDR3 loop: CASSVSGTEAFF. CDR3 sequence (DNA): TGCGCCAGCAGTGTTAGCGGGACTGAAGCTTTCTTT.

V gene TRBV14 combines with J gene TRBJ1-2, with D perhaps matching TRBD1 (5 bases). The CDR3 has 14 amino acids. Looked up from germline, CDR1 is SGHDN and CDR2 is FVKESK. V lost 4 bases to trimming and J lost 5 bases, with 14 bases between them. This chain's CDR3 is CASSPPGGHYGYTF. The CDR3 nucleotides are TGTGCCAGCAGCCCACCTGGCGGACATTATGGCTACACCTTC.

This clone has a single count. This sequence joins TRBV28 and TRBJ1-1; D is possibly TRBD1 (5 bases). V shed 10 bases and J shed 8 bases, with 17 bases lying between them. In germline, CDR1 is MDHEN, CDR2 SYDVKM. The CDR3 loop spans 12 amino acids. The CDR3 nucleotides read TGTGCCACCCGAGAAAAGGGGTTAGAAGCTTTCTTT. Translating it yields CATREKGLEAFF.

This sequence joins TRBV5-1 and TRBJ2-5, with TRBD1 matching over 7 bases. The ends lost 6 bases at V and 9 bases at J; junction bases unmatched: 26. The CDR3 sequence is 18 residues long. Germline V gene sequence: CDR1 SGHRS, CDR2 YFSETQ. The CDR3 bases are TGCGCCAGCACCATACTTCCGATCCGGGACAGCGCTAAAGGGGCCCAGTACTTC. Its protein product is CASTILPIRDSAKGAQYF. The whole variable domain, filled in from reference TRBV5-1 and TRBJ2-5, reads KAGVTQTPRYLIKTRGQQVTLSCSPISGHRSVSWYQQTPGQGLQFLFEYFSETQRNKGNFPGRFSGRQFSNSRSEMNVSTLELGDSALYLCASTILPIRDSAKGAQYFGPGTRLLVL.

In its sample, this clone was seen once. The chain combines TRBV6-5 with TRBJ1-1; tentative D call: TRBD1 (6 bases). Germline V gene sequence: CDR1 MNHEY, CDR2 SVGAGI. The CDR3 extends over 15 amino acids. Deletions cut 2 bases from V and 0 bases from J, with 10 bases between. This CDR3 is CASSYRQAVNTEAFF. DNA of the CDR3: TGTGCCAGCAGTTACCGACAGGCAGTGAACACTGAAGCTTTCTTT.

This rearrangement joins TRBV11-3 to TRBJ2-5; 7 bases map to TRBD2. The CDR3 runs 13 residues. J gave up 4 bases and V 5 bases, and 4 bases lay outside the gene matches. Germline assignment: CDR1 SGHNT and CDR2 YENEEA. The CDR3 coding sequence is TGTGCCAGCAGCGGCGGGGGAAGAGAGACCCAGTACTTC. It is translated as CASSGGGRETQYF.